This TCR beta chain was identified during a study of blood T cell repertoires in COVID-19. Germline CDR1 is SGHAT and CDR2 is FQNNGV. V lost 1 base, J lost 6 bases, and 9 bases stayed unmatched. This CDR3 spans 16 amino acids. The assay was immunoSEQ multiplex PCR, and TCRdb's table has in-frame clones only and misses some. The sample holds over 150,000 clones, less than 90% seen once. The source material was peripheral blood. The chain links TRBV11-2 to TRBJ2-1; 7 bases fit TRBD1. The receptor comes from a man aged 65 to 79 with active or convalescent COVID-19. DNA of the CDR3: TGTGCCAGCAGCTTAGGGACAGGTCAGCCGCCCAATGAGCAGTTCTTC. This translates into CASSLGTGQPPNEQFF. Full variable domain (missing parts from reference TRBV11-2 and TRBJ2-1): EAGVAQSPRYKIIEKRQSVAFWCNPISGHATLYWYQQILGQGPKLLIQFQNNGVVDDSQLPKDRFSAERLKGVDSTLKIQPAKLEDSAVYLCASSLGTGQPPNEQFFGPGTRLTVL.